The clone carrying this T cell receptor (beta chain) was observed a few times. Its target is unknown. The sample originates from a study of beta chain features in type 1 diabetes. Every isolated RNA sample was fully reverse transcribed, so sequencing captured expressed TCRB transcripts. Here immunoSEQ multiplex PCR was the method, and the copy in TCRdb shows in-frame clones only, minus some. The data show a few hundred thousand clones, around 19% seen once. Notes on the study in general: For patients, the naive, central memory and Treg TCRB repertoires appeared more alike than for healthy donors. There was a possibility that cDNA sequencing over-represented cells with high TCR expression.

Deletions cut 6 bases from V and 8 bases from J, with 19 bases between. The CDR3 is made up of 15 amino acids. Looked up from germline, CDR1 is LNHDA and CDR2 is SQIVND (reference sequence). The sample consisted of naive CD4+ T cells from blood. V and J are TRBV19 and TRBJ1-4, with D perhaps matching TRBD1 (6 bases). This clonotype was obtained from a woman under 30 in good health. The CDR3 region is CASRVLTGAEEKLFF. The CDR3 nucleotides are TGTGCCAGTAGGGTTCTGACAGGCGCTGAAGAAAAACTGTTTTTT.